The rows below give T cell receptor beta chains drawn from one sample of a study of blood T cell repertoires in COVID-19. Clones were read by immunoSEQ multiplex PCR, and TCRdb kept only the in-frame ones, dropping some. Of 150,000 to 200,000 clones listed, roughly nine tenths are singletons. The specimen was peripheral blood. These receptors all stem from a woman in her fifties or sixties with COVID-19, enrolled during active disease. Both conserved end residues are part of each CDR3. The D gene is left open where the match is weak. Clone size is stated in some rows and not others, as once, few, many or a class when expanded.

v_gene	j_gene	d_gene	abundance	CDR3aa	CDR3nt
TRBV4-3	TRBJ1-1	-	-	CASSQLRELVNTEAFF	TGCGCCAGCAGCCAATTAAGGGAGTTGGTGAACACTGAAGCTTTCTTT
TRBV9	TRBJ1-1	-	-	CASSLRGGEAFF	TGTGCCAGCAGCCTACGGGGAGGAGAAGCTTTCTTT
TRBV5-6	TRBJ1-6	TRBD1	few	CASSLQGAGRISPLHF	TGTGCCAGCAGCCTACAGGGGGCTGGACGGATTTCACCCCTCCACTTT
TRBV18	TRBJ2-1	-	few	CASSPRAVQSSYNEQFF	TGTGCCAGCTCACCACGGGCAGTGCAAAGCTCCTACAATGAGCAGTTCTTC
TRBV28	TRBJ1-5	-	-	CASSSLLTGSNQPQHF	TGTGCCAGCAGTTCCCTACTAACAGGGAGCAATCAGCCCCAGCATTTT
TRBV5-1	TRBJ1-1	TRBD1	-	CASSLRTGGANTEAFF	TGCGCCAGCAGCTTGAGGACAGGGGGCGCGAACACTGAAGCTTTCTTT
TRBV29-1	TRBJ1-1	-	-	CSVGRGTEAFF	TGCAGCGTTGGCCGAGGGACTGAAGCTTTCTTT
TRBV30	TRBJ1-4	-	-	CAWSFSGWEKLFF	TGTGCCTGGAGTTTCTCAGGTTGGGAAAAACTGTTTTTT
TRBV13	TRBJ2-1	TRBD2	-	CASSSTRGSSNYNEQFF	TGTGCCAGCAGCTCGACCCGCGGGAGTTCTAATTACAATGAGCAGTTCTTC
TRBV23-1	TRBJ2-1	-	-	CASSTIANEQFF	TGCGCCAGCAGTACCATTGCGAATGAGCAGTTCTTC
TRBV9	TRBJ2-7	TRBD2	-	CASSVEGTSGYEQYF	TGTGCCAGCAGCGTAGAGGGGACTAGCGGTTACGAGCAGTACTTC
TRBV5-1	TRBJ1-4	TRBD1	-	CASSGTGANEKLFF	TGCGCCAGCAGCGGGACAGGGGCTAATGAAAAACTGTTTTTT
TRBV6-5	TRBJ1-6	-	-	CASSYQTNRASPLHF	TGTGCCAGCAGTTACCAAACCAACAGGGCTTCACCCCTCCACTTT
TRBV12-3/TRBV12-4	TRBJ1-1	TRBD1	-	CASSWTGAEAFF	TGTGCCAGCAGCTGGACAGGGGCTGAAGCTTTCTTT
TRBV7-3	TRBJ2-7	TRBD2	-	CASSFLAGPNYEQYF	TGTGCCAGCAGCTTTCTAGCGGGACCAAATTACGAGCAGTACTTC
TRBV5-1	TRBJ2-1	TRBD2	-	CASSPGLAGVNEQFF	TGCGCCAGCAGCCCAGGACTAGCGGGGGTTAATGAGCAGTTCTTC
TRBV5-1	TRBJ2-2	TRBD2	-	CASSRGRGGPTGELFF	TGCGCCAGCAGCCGAGGACGGGGGGGACCCACCGGGGAGCTGTTTTTT
TRBV5-4	TRBJ2-4	TRBD1	-	CASSPDRVSKNIQYF	TGTGCCAGCAGCCCGGACAGGGTGAGCAAAAACATTCAGTACTTC
TRBV9	TRBJ2-1	-	-	CASSVGRENYYNEQFF	TGTGCCAGCAGCGTAGGGAGGGAAAATTACTACAATGAGCAGTTCTTC
TRBV19	TRBJ2-3	-	-	CASSIDQGLGTDTQYF	TGTGCCAGTAGTATAGACCAGGGCCTGGGAACAGATACGCAGTATTTT
TRBV5-4	TRBJ2-7	-	-	CASSLVSPGEQYF	TGTGCCAGCAGCTTGGTAAGCCCAGGCGAGCAGTACTTC
TRBV4-2	TRBJ1-2	-	-	CASSQVGIDYGYTF	TGTGCCAGCAGCCAAGTCGGGATCGACTATGGCTACACCTTC
TRBV3-1/TRBV3-2	TRBJ1-2	TRBD1	-	CASSPGTASNYGYTF	TGTGCCAGCAGCCCGGGGACAGCCTCTAACTATGGCTACACCTTC
TRBV24-1	TRBJ1-5	-	-	CATSEQSNQPQHF	TGTGCCACCAGTGAACAGAGTAATCAGCCCCAGCATTTT
TRBV6-5	TRBJ1-6	TRBD1	-	CASSYFPTGTNSPLHF	TGTGCCAGCAGTTACTTCCCGACAGGGACTAATTCACCCCTCCACTTT
TRBV5-4	TRBJ1-4	-	-	CASSLNGAGLRNEKLFF	TGTGCCAGCAGCTTGAATGGTGCGGGGCTTCGTAATGAAAAACTGTTTTTT
TRBV7-2	TRBJ1-4	-	-	CASSLLREKLFF	TGTGCCAGCAGCTTGTTACGGGAAAAACTGTTTTTT
TRBV30	TRBJ1-5	-	-	CAWDGGGAGQPQHF	TGTGCCTGGGACGGAGGAGGGGCGGGTCAGCCCCAGCATTTT
TRBV27	TRBJ1-5	TRBD1	-	CASSQGQGRQPQHF	TGTGCCAGCAGTCAAGGACAGGGAAGACAGCCCCAGCATTTT
TRBV15	TRBJ2-1	-	-	CATAVAVTYNEQFF	TGTGCCACCGCAGTGGCAGTTACCTACAATGAGCAGTTCTTC
TRBV7-2	TRBJ2-7	-	once	CASSLYGLTYEQYF	TGTGCCAGCAGCTTATACGGACTTACCTACGAGCAGTACTTC
TRBV20-1	TRBJ2-3	TRBD2	-	CSASQLALSTDTQYF	TGCAGTGCTAGTCAACTAGCGCTCAGCACAGATACGCAGTATTTT
TRBV6-6	TRBJ2-2	TRBD1	-	CASSPRDRGTGELFF	TGTGCCAGCAGTCCCCGGGACAGGGGTACCGGGGAGCTGTTTTTT
TRBV6-2/TRBV6-3	TRBJ2-7	-	few	CASSYSAGPYEQYF	TGTGCCAGCAGTTACTCGGCGGGACCTTACGAGCAGTACTTC
TRBV5-1	TRBJ2-7	TRBD1	-	CASSSTGTGSYEQYF	TGCGCCAGCAGCTCAACCGGGACAGGGTCCTACGAGCAGTACTTC
TRBV7-2	TRBJ2-4	TRBD2	-	CASSLDTGGGNIQYF	TGTGCCAGCAGCTTAGATACGGGAGGGGGAAACATTCAGTACTTC
TRBV7-2	TRBJ1-3	-	-	CASRPSGSGNTIYF	TGTGCCAGCAGGCCCTCGGGATCTGGAAACACCATATATTTT
TRBV13	TRBJ2-1	TRBD2	-	CASSGRTSGSYEQFF	TGTGCCAGCAGCGGCCGGACTAGCGGGAGCTATGAGCAGTTCTTC
TRBV30	TRBJ1-4	-	-	CAWSPLGEKLFF	TGTGCCTGGAGTCCCCTAGGAGAAAAACTGTTTTTT
TRBV3-1/TRBV3-2	TRBJ1-3	TRBD1	few	CASSLGQGVGNTIYF	TGTGCCAGCAGCCTGGGACAGGGGGTCGGAAACACCATATATTTT
TRBV19	TRBJ2-6	-	-	CASSIGPGTGGANVLTF	TGTGCCAGTAGTATAGGCCCGGGAACGGGTGGGGCCAACGTCCTGACTTTC
TRBV11-2	TRBJ2-2	-	once	CASSLSTPGLGELFF	TGTGCCAGCAGCTTATCCACCCCCGGACTAGGGGAGCTGTTTTTT
TRBV20-1	TRBJ2-7	TRBD1	-	CSASRTGGLTYEQYF	TGCAGTGCTAGTCGTACAGGGGGGCTTACCTACGAGCAGTACTTC
TRBV7-9	TRBJ2-1	TRBD1	once	CASSSRQGILNEQFF	TGTGCCAGCAGCTCCCGACAGGGTATTTTGAATGAGCAGTTCTTC
TRBV6-5	TRBJ1-5	-	once	CASSYSRSGNQPQHF	TGTGCCAGCAGTTACTCGAGGTCGGGGAATCAGCCCCAGCATTTT
TRBV14	TRBJ2-2	-	-	CASSLLTGTDTGELFF	TGTGCCAGCAGCCTCCTGACAGGAACGGACACCGGGGAGCTGTTTTTT
TRBV19	TRBJ1-3	-	-	CASRRSSGNTIYF	TGTGCCAGTAGGAGAAGCTCTGGAAACACCATATATTTT
TRBV15	TRBJ1-5	-	-	CATATGTGPQHF	TGTGCCACCGCCACAGGGACGGGGCCCCAGCATTTT
TRBV6-2/TRBV6-3	TRBJ1-5	TRBD1	-	CASTPRDRAVSNQPQHF	TGTGCCAGCACCCCCCGGGACAGGGCGGTTAGCAATCAGCCCCAGCATTTT
TRBV9	TRBJ2-1	-	-	CASSVGLATNEQFF	TGTGCCAGCAGCGTCGGGCTAGCTACGAATGAGCAGTTCTTC
TRBV5-1	TRBJ1-2	TRBD1	-	CASSLALHRGGYGYTF	TGCGCCAGCAGCTTGGCCCTACACAGGGGAGGCTATGGCTACACCTTC
TRBV21-1	TRBJ1-2	-	-	CASSTSDRDPNYGYTF	TGTGCCAGCAGCACGTCGGACAGGGACCCTAACTATGGCTACACCTTC
TRBV2	TRBJ1-1	TRBD1	-	CASRRGTGGWNTEAFF	TGTGCCAGCAGGAGGGGTACAGGGGGTTGGAACACTGAAGCTTTCTTT